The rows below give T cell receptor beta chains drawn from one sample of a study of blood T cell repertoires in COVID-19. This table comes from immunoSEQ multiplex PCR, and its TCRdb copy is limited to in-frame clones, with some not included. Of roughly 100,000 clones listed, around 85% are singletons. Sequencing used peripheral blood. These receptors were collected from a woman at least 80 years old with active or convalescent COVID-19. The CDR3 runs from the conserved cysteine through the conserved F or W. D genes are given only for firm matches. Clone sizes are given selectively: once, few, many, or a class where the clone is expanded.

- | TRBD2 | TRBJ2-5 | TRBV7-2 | CASSLAGVQETQYF | TGTGCCAGCAGCTTGGCGGGGGTCCAAGAGACCCAGTACTTC
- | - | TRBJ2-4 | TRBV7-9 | CASSDLALLAKNIQYF | TGTGCCAGCAGCGACCTAGCGCTACTAGCCAAAAACATTCAGTACTTC
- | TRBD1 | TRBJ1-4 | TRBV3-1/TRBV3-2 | CASSQYGQVIGTANEKLFF | TGTGCCAGCAGCCAATACGGACAGGTCATAGGGACAGCTAATGAAAAACTGTTTTTT
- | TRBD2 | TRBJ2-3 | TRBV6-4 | CASSSSWTSGGYKYF | TGTGCCAGCAGCTCTTCTTGGACTAGCGGGGGGTACAAGTATTTT
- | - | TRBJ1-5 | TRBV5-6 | CASSFRQASNQPQHF | TGTGCCAGCAGCTTCCGGCAGGCTAGCAATCAGCCCCAGCATTTT
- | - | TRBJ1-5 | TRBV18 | CASSPWRVGNQPQHF | TGTGCCAGCTCACCATGGAGGGTGGGCAATCAGCCCCAGCATTTT
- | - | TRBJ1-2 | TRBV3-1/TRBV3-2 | CASSGSWKGGYTF | TGTGCCAGCAGCGGGTCCTGGAAGGGGGGCTACACCTTC
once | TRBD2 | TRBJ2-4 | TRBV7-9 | CASSFEGRDIQYF | TGTGCCAGCAGCTTCGAGGGGAGGGACATTCAGTACTTC
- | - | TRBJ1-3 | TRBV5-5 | CASTEFTISGNTIYF | TGTGCCAGCACGGAGTTCACGATCTCTGGAAACACCATATATTTT
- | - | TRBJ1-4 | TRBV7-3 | CASSLRAGDEKLFF | TGTGCCAGCAGCTTAAGGGCAGGGGATGAAAAACTGTTTTTT
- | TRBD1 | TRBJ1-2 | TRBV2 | CASLDRGIFGNYGYTF | TGTGCCAGCCTAGACAGGGGTATCTTTGGGAACTATGGCTACACCTTC
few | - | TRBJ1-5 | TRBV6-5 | CASRNRDMGQPQHF | TGTGCCAGCAGAAACCGGGACATGGGACAGCCCCAGCATTTT
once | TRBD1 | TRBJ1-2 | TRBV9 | CASSSRTGYNYGYTF | TGTGCCAGCAGCTCTCGGACAGGCTATAACTATGGCTACACCTTC
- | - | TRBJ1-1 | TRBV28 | CASSWAGPRSNTEAFF | TGTGCCAGCAGTTGGGCTGGGCCTCGATCTAACACTGAAGCTTTCTTT
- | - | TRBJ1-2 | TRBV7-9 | CASSLVDRPGGGYTF | TGTGCCAGCAGCTTAGTGGACCGACCAGGAGGTGGCTACACCTTC
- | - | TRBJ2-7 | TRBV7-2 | CASSHNTRYEQYF | TGTGCCAGCAGCCACAACACCCGTTACGAGCAGTACTTC
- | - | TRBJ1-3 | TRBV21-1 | CASSTRQGTRNTIYF | TGTGCCAGCAGCACACGTCAGGGCACGAGAAACACCATATATTTT
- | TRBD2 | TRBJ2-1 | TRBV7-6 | CASSPTQISGRTNEQFF | TGTGCCAGCAGCCCAACCCAAATTAGCGGGAGAACCAATGAGCAGTTCTTC
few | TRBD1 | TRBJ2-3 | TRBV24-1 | CATSDVRKRTGQTDTQYF | TGTGCCACCAGTGATGTACGTAAACGGACAGGGCAGACAGATACGCAGTATTTT
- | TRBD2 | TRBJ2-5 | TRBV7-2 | CASSSRTSGAETQYF | TGTGCCAGCAGCTCGAGGACTAGCGGGGCAGAGACCCAGTACTTC
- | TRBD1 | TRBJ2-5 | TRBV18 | CASSPPGQGARETQYF | TGTGCCAGCTCACCACCGGGACAGGGGGCGCGGGAGACCCAGTACTTC
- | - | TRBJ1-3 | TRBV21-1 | CASSKAGGSGNTIYF | TGTGCCAGCAGCAAGGCGGGCGGTTCTGGAAACACCATATATTTT
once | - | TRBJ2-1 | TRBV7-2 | CASSLSGQTLSQEQFF | TGTGCCAGCAGCTTATCAGGTCAGACCCTATCCCAAGAGCAGTTCTTC
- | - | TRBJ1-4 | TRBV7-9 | CASSQAEMVGLFF | TGTGCCAGCAGCCAAGCGGAAATGGTTGGTCTGTTTTTT
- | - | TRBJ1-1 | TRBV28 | CASSLSAGSTEAFF | TGTGCCAGCAGTTTATCAGCAGGATCAACTGAAGCTTTCTTT
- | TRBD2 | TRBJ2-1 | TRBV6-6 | CASSRQSPGLAGVSSYNEQFF | TGTGCCAGCAGCAGACAAAGTCCGGGACTAGCGGGGGTAAGCTCCTACAATGAGCAGTTCTTC
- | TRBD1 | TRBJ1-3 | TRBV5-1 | CASSLAGTGLGNTIYF | TGCGCCAGCAGCTTGGCCGGGACAGGCCTCGGAAACACCATATATTTT
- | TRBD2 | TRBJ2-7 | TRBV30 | CAWSGGTSGDYEQYF | TGTGCCTGGAGTGGAGGAACTAGCGGGGATTACGAGCAGTACTTC
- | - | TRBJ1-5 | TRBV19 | CASSIGNQPQHF | TGTGCCAGTAGTATCGGTAATCAGCCCCAGCATTTT
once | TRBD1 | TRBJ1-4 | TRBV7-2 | CASSLKGAKLFF | TGTGCCAGCAGCTTAAAGGGGGCAAAACTGTTTTTT
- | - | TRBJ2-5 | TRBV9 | CASSVTSGQETQYF | TGTGCCAGCAGCGTGACCAGCGGGCAAGAGACCCAGTACTTC
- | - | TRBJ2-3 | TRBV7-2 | CASSLGPGVMPDTQYF | TGTGCCAGCAGCTTAGGCCCGGGAGTAATGCCAGATACGCAGTATTTT
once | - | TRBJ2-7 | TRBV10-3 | CAIGDAGLEQYF | TGTGCCATCGGTGACGCGGGCCTGGAGCAGTACTTC
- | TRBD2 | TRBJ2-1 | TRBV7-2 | CASSPRPGTSHEQFF | TGTGCCAGCAGCCCGCGACCCGGGACTAGCCATGAGCAGTTCTTC
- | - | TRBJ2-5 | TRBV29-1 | CSLTSPETQYF | TGCAGCTTAACTAGTCCTGAGACCCAGTACTTC
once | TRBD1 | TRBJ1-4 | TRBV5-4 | CASSETGASRAEKLFF | TGTGCCAGCAGTGAGACAGGGGCATCCCGGGCTGAAAAACTGTTTTTT
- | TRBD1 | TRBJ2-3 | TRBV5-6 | CASSVGTGVTDTQYF | TGTGCCAGCAGCGTTGGGACAGGGGTCACAGATACGCAGTATTTT
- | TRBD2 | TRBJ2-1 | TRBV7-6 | CASSLGTSGRNEQFF | TGTGCCAGCAGCTTAGGGACTAGCGGGAGGAATGAGCAGTTCTTC
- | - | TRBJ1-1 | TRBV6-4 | CASSRAADTEAFF | TGTGCCAGCAGCAGGGCAGCTGACACTGAAGCTTTCTTT
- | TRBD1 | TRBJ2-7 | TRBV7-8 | CASSGRDRGYEQYF | TGTGCCAGCAGCGGCCGGGACAGGGGCTACGAGCAGTACTTC
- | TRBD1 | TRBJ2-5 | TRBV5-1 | CASSLGGTGGQETQYF | TGCGCCAGCAGCTTGGGAGGGACAGGGGGACAAGAGACCCAGTACTTC
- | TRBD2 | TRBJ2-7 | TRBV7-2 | CASSLVGGGHEQYF | TGTGCCAGCAGCTTAGTGGGGGGAGGGCACGAGCAGTACTTC
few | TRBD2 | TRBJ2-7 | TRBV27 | CASSSVAGASYEQYF | TGTGCCAGCAGTTCGGTAGCGGGAGCCTCCTACGAGCAGTACTTC
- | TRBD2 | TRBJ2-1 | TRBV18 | CASSPPELAGVDNEQFF | TGTGCCAGCTCACCACCGGAACTAGCGGGAGTGGACAATGAGCAGTTCTTC
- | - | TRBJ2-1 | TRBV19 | CASNSPGTEGGDEQFF | TGTGCCAGTAACTCCCCCGGGACTGAGGGGGGGGATGAGCAGTTCTTC
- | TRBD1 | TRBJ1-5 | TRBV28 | CASRKGQINQPQHF | TGTGCCAGCAGAAAGGGACAGATAAATCAGCCCCAGCATTTT
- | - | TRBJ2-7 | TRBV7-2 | CASSLILGSYEQYF | TGTGCCAGCAGCTTAATTCTAGGCTCCTACGAGCAGTACTTC
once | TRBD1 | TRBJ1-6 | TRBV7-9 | CASSSQGVGRSPLHF | TGTGCCAGCAGCTCCCAGGGGGTCGGGAGATCACCCCTCCACTTT
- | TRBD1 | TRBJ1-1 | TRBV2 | CASSAGQGKSEAFF | TGTGCCAGCAGCGCGGGACAGGGGAAGTCTGAAGCTTTCTTT
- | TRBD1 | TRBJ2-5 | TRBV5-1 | CASSLVSGTEETQYF | TGCGCCAGCAGCTTGGTCTCCGGGACAGAAGAGACCCAGTACTTC
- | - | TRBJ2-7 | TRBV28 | CASSGLLTPYEQYF | TGTGCCAGCAGTGGACTCCTCACTCCCTACGAGCAGTACTTC
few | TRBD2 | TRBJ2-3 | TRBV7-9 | CASSYLRPGLAGAGDTQYF | TGTGCCAGCAGCTACCTCAGACCGGGACTAGCGGGAGCCGGAGATACGCAGTATTTT
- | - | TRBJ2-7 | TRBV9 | CASSATGTPPDEQYF | TGTGCCAGCAGCGCGACCGGGACTCCACCGGACGAGCAGTACTTC
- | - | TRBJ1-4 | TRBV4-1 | CASSPFLHLKRTVNEKLFF | TGCGCCAGCAGCCCCTTCCTTCACCTGAAAAGGACAGTCAATGAAAAACTGTTTTTT
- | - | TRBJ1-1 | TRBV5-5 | CASSSLPNTEAFF | TGTGCCAGCAGCTCGCTACCGAACACTGAAGCTTTCTTT
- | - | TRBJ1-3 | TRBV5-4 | CASSYQQGGFGNTIYF | TGTGCCAGCAGCTACCAGCAGGGAGGTTTTGGAAACACCATATATTTT
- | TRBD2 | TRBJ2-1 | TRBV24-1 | CATSGVALAGTDEQFF | TGTGCCACCAGTGGCGTAGCGCTAGCGGGTACTGACGAGCAGTTCTTC